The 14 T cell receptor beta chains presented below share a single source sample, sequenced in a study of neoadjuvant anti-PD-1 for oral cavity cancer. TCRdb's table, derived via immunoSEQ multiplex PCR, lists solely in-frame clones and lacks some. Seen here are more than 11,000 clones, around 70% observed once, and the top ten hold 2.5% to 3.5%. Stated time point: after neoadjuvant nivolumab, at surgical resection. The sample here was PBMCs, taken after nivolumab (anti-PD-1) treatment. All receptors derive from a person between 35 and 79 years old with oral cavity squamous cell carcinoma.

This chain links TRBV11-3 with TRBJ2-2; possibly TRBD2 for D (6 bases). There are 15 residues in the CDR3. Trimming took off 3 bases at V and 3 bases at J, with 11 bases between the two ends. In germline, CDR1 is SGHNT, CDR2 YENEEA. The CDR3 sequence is CASSFGGLDTGELFF. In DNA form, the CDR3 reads TGTGCCAGCAGCTTTGGAGGGCTCGACACCGGGGAGCTGTTTTTT.

CDR3 region: CASSVASGAYNEQFF. DNA of the CDR3: TGTGCCAGCAGCGTAGCTAGCGGGGCCTACAATGAGCAGTTCTTC. This chain uses TRBV9 with TRBJ2-1; 9 bases agree with TRBD2. V was clipped by 0 bases and J by 2 bases; unmatched bases: 0. The CDR3 loop spans 15 amino acids. Germline V lookup: CDR1 SGDLS, CDR2 YYNGEE.

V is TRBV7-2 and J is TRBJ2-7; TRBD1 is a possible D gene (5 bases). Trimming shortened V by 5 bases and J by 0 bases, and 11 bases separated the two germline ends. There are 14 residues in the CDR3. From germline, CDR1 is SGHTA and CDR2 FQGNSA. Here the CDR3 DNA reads TGTGCCAGCAGCCCGACAGTAAGCTCCTACGAGCAGTACTTC. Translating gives CASSPTVSSYEQYF.

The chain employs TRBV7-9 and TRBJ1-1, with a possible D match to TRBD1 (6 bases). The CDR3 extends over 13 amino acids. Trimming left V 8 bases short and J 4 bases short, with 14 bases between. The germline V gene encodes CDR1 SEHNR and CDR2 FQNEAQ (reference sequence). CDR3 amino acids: CASDDLGGTEAFF. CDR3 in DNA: TGTGCCAGCGATGATTTAGGGGGCACTGAAGCTTTCTTT. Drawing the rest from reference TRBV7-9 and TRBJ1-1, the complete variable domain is DTGVSQNPRHKITKRGQNVTFRCDPISEHNRLYWYRQTLGQGPEFLTYFQNEAQLEKSRLLSDRFSAERPKGSFSTLEIQRTEQGDSAMYLCASDDLGGTEAFFGQGTRLTVV.

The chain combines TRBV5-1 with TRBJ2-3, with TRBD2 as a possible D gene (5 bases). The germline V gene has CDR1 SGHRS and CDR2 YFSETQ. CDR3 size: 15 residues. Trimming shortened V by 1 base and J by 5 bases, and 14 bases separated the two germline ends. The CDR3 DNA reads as TGCGCCAGCAGCTTGTGGTCAGTACTAGGAGATACGCAGTATTTT. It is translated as CASSLWSVLGDTQYF.

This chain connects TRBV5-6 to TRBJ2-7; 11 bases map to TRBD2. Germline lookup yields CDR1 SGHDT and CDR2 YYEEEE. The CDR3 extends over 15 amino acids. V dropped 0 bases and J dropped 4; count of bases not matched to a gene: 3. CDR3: CASSLDTSGGYEQYF. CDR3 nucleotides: TGTGCCAGCAGCTTGGACACTAGCGGGGGTTACGAGCAGTACTTC.

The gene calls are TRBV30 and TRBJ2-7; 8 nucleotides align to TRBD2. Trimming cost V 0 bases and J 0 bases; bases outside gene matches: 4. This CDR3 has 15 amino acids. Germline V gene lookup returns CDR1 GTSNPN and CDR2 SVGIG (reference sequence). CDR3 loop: CAWSVGAGASYEQYF. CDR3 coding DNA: TGTGCCTGGAGTGTCGGAGCGGGAGCCTCCTACGAGCAGTACTTC.

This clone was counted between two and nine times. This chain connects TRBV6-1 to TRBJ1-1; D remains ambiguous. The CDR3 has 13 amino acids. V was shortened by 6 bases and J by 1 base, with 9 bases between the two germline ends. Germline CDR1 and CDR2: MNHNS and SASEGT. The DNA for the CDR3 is TGTGCCAGCAGGAACCAGGAGAACACTGAAGCTTTCTTT. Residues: CASRNQENTEAFF.

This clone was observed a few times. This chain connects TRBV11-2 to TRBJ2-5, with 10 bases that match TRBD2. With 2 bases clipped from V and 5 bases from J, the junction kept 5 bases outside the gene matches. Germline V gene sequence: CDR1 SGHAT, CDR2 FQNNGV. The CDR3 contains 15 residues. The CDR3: CASSLLAGVGETQYF. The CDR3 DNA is TGTGCCAGCAGCTTACTAGCGGGAGTGGGGGAGACCCAGTACTTC. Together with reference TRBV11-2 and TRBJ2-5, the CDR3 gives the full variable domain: EAGVAQSPRYKIIEKRQSVAFWCNPISGHATLYWYQQILGQGPKLLIQFQNNGVVDDSQLPKDRFSAERLKGVDSTLKIQPAKLEDSAVYLCASSLLAGVGETQYFGPGTRLLVL.

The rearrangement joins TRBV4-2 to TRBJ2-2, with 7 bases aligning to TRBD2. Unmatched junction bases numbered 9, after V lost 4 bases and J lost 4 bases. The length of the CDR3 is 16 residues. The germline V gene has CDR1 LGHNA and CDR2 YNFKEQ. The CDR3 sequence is CASSPGGAAFTGELFF. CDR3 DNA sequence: TGTGCCAGCAGCCCGGGGGGAGCGGCCTTCACCGGGGAGCTGTTTTTT.

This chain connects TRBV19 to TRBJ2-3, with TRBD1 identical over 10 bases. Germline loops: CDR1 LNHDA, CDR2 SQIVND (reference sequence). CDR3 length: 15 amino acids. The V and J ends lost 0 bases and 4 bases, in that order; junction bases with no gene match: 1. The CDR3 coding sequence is TGTGCCAGTAGTATAGAAGGACAGGGGGCAGATACGCAGTATTTT. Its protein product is CASSIEGQGADTQYF.

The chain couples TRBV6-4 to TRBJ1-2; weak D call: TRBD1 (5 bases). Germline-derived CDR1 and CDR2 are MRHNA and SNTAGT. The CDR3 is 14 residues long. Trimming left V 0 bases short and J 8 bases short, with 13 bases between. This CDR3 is CASSDSPGKVGYTF. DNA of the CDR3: TGTGCCAGCAGTGACTCGCCAGGGAAGGTAGGCTACACCTTC.

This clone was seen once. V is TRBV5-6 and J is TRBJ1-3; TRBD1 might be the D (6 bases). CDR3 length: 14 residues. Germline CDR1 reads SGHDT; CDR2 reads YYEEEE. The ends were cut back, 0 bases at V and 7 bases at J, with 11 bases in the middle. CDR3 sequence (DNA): TGTGCCAGCAGCTTGGGAGACAGGCAGAACACCATATATTTT. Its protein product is CASSLGDRQNTIYF.

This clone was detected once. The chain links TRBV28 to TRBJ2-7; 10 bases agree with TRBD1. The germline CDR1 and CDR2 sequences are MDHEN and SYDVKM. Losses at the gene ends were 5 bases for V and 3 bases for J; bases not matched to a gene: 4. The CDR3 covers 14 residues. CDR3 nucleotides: TGTGCCAGCAGTCCGGGACAGGGGCTCTACGAGCAGTACTTC. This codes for CASSPGQGLYEQYF.